This is a list of T cell receptor beta chains from one sample in a study of blood T cell repertoires in COVID-19. Some clones are missing from TCRdb's copy, which holds only in-frame ones; the method was immunoSEQ multiplex PCR. This sample has 110,000 to 150,000 clones, with about 83% found just once. Sequenced: peripheral blood. All receptors derive from a woman aged 40 to 50 with acute or convalescent COVID-19. Each CDR3 is given with its conserved first and last residue. D genes are given only for firm matches. Expanded clones get a size class; other rows say once, few or many, or leave the size out.

V gene	D gene	J gene	clone size	CDR3 DNA	CDR3 protein
TRBV13	NA	TRBJ1-2	NA	TGTGCCAGCAGCTTAGGGCTTCTTCCGGGGTCCTATGGCTACACCTTC	CASSLGLLPGSYGYTF
TRBV29-1	NA	TRBJ1-5	NA	TGCAGCGTTGAACAGGGAGGTGGGTCCCAGCATTTT	CSVEQGGGSQHF
TRBV7-9	TRBD2	TRBJ2-2	NA	TGTGCCACTCGAGCGGGAGGCTCGGTAACCGGGGAGCTGTTTTTT	CATRAGGSVTGELFF
TRBV10-3	TRBD2	TRBJ2-1	NA	TGTGCCATCACTGCAGGGACTAGCGGCCTATACAATGAGCAGTTCTTC	CAITAGTSGLYNEQFF
TRBV9	TRBD2	TRBJ2-3	NA	TGTGCCAGCAGCCCCTCTAGCGGGAGCCCAGATACGCAGTATTTT	CASSPSSGSPDTQYF
TRBV5-6	NA	TRBJ2-3	NA	TGTGCCAGCAGCCTCGGGGACTTCACAGATACGCAGTATTTT	CASSLGDFTDTQYF
TRBV4-3	NA	TRBJ1-2	NA	TGCGCCAGCAGCCAAGATACGTGGGAAGGGGCATCTTTGACGTCGTCCACGGGCTACACCTTC	CASSQDTWEGASLTSSTGYTF
TRBV19	NA	TRBJ1-2	NA	TGTGCCAGTAGTATCGGGGGTTGGTATGGCTACACCTTC	CASSIGGWYGYTF
TRBV24-1	TRBD1	TRBJ2-5	NA	TGTGCCACCAGTGATTTCCTGGACAGGGGGGAGACCCAGTACTTC	CATSDFLDRGETQYF
TRBV7-2	NA	TRBJ2-3	once	TGTGCCAGCTCTTCTTTATTAGCCTTTTTCACGGATACGCAGTATTTT	CASSSLLAFFTDTQYF
TRBV4-1	TRBD2	TRBJ2-7	NA	TGCGCCAGCAGCCAGAGGCTAGCGGGACCCTACGAGCAGTACTTC	CASSQRLAGPYEQYF
TRBV27	NA	TRBJ2-2	NA	TGTGCCAGCAGTTCGGGCACCGGGGAGCTGTTTTTT	CASSSGTGELFF
TRBV28	TRBD1	TRBJ2-7	NA	TGTGCCAGCAGCCGGACAGGGGGTCGATACGAGCAGTACTTC	CASSRTGGRYEQYF
TRBV27	NA	TRBJ2-1	NA	TGTGCCAGCACCCCCGACGGGAACTACAATGAGCAGTTCTTC	CASTPDGNYNEQFF
TRBV6-5	TRBD2	TRBJ2-5	NA	TGTGCCAGCAGTCTAGGGAGGGGCGGCGAGACCCAGTACTTC	CASSLGRGGETQYF
TRBV11-2	TRBD1	TRBJ2-5	NA	TGTGCCAGCAGCTCGTCTGAAGGGACAGATTGGGGAAAGACCCAGTACTTC	CASSSSEGTDWGKTQYF
TRBV5-1	TRBD2	TRBJ2-1	NA	TGCGCCAGCAGGCAGACTAGCACGGCCTCCTACAATGAGCAGTTCTTC	CASRQTSTASYNEQFF
TRBV25-1	TRBD1	TRBJ2-1	many	TGTGCCAGCACCAGGACAGGGGTCAATGAGCAGTTCTTC	CASTRTGVNEQFF
TRBV12-3/TRBV12-4	NA	TRBJ1-2	few	TGTGCCAGCAGTGCCTCAGGGGAACGGGGCTACACCTTC	CASSASGERGYTF
TRBV10-3	NA	TRBJ1-2	NA	TGTGCCATCAGTGAACAGGGTGGTGGCTACACCTTC	CAISEQGGGYTF
TRBV11-2	TRBD2	TRBJ2-5	NA	TGTGCCAGCAACACCTGGCTAGCGGGGGGCCAAGAGACCCAGTACTTC	CASNTWLAGGQETQYF
TRBV7-9	NA	TRBJ2-7	few	TGTGCCAGCAGCCTGGACAGTGGGTCCTACGAGCAGTACTTC	CASSLDSGSYEQYF
TRBV30	NA	TRBJ1-1	NA	TGTGCCTGGACCCAGCGCTATGAAGCTTTCTTT	CAWTQRYEAFF
TRBV4-3	TRBD1	TRBJ1-2	NA	TGCGCCAGCAGCCAAGCGCGGACAGGGCTCTATGGCTACACCTTC	CASSQARTGLYGYTF
TRBV30	TRBD2	TRBJ2-7	few	TGTGCCTGGAAAAAGGGACTAGCCCAACCCGGCCAGCAGTACTTC	CAWKKGLAQPGQQYF
TRBV10-3	TRBD2	TRBJ2-2	once	TGTGCCATCAGTGGGCAGGTAGCTAGCGGGTCAAACACCGGGGAGCTGTTTTTT	CAISGQVASGSNTGELFF